What follows is one T cell receptor beta chain and its context. The antigen is not known. The CDR3 spans 15 residues. Per the germline V gene, CDR1 is SGHRS and CDR2 is YFSETQ. V was pared by 0 bases and J by 5 bases, with 7 bases of the junction left unmatched. The data belong to a study of T cells in localized non-small cell lung cancer. Study-wide findings and caveats: Among the tissues sampled, uninvolved adjacent lung had the highest T cell clonality, above tumor.

Assay: immunoSEQ multiplex PCR; the TCRdb copy retains only in-frame clones and omits some. The table lists some 64,000 clones, 81% of them singletons. The sample here was PBMCs, taken before any cancer treatment. The chain combines TRBV5-1 with TRBJ1-1, with 7 bases matching TRBD1. The sequence came from a man aged 40-75 years with stage II lung adenocarcinoma. The CDR3 DNA follows: TGCGCCAGCAGCTTGGGGACAGGAATGAGGACTGAAGCTTTCTTT. Residues: CASSLGTGMRTEAFF.